A single count supports the clone carrying this TCR beta chain. TCRdb keeps only in-frame clones here, not all; method: immunoSEQ multiplex PCR. The data show a few hundred thousand clones, with about 90% seen just once and about 6% held by the top ten. The data were obtained in a study of blood T cell repertoires in COVID-19. Study overall: Both acute and convalescent COVID-19 samples were obtained from the United States, Italy and Spain. PBMCs, B-cell-depleted T cells, or T cells provided the cDNA or gDNA that made up the material.

Trimming removed 4 bases from V and 7 bases from J; junction bases left unmatched: 17. Germline V CDR1 and CDR2: SGHVS, FNYEAQ. The CDR3 length is 19 residues. The chain has TRBV7-6 and TRBJ2-2; 11 nucleotides line up with TRBD2. What was sequenced was peripheral blood. The TCR was taken from a man aged 18 to 29 who had recovered from COVID-19. CDR3 nucleotide sequence: TGTGCCAGCAGCTCTCCCGCCCGCGTAGCGGGGGGGTCCGGCGGGGAGCTGTTTTTT. Translation gives CASSSPARVAGGSGGELFF.